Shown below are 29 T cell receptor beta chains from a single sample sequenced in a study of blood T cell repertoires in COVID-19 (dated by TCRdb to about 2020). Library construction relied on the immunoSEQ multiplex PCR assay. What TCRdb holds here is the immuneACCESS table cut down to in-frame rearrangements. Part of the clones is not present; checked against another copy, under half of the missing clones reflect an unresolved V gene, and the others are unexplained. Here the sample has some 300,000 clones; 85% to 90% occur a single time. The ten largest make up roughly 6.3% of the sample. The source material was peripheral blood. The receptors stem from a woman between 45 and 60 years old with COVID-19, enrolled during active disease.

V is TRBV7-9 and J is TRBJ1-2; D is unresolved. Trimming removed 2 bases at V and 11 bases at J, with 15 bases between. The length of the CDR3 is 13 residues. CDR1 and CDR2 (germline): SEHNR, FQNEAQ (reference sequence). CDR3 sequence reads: CASSLITESGYTF. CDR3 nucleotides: TGTGCCAGCAGCTTAATAACAGAGAGTGGATACACCTTC.

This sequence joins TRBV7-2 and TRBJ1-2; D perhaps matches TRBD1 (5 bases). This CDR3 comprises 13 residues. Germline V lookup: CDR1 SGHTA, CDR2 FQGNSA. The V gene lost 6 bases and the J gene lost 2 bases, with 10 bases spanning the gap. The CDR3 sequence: CASSPTVNYGYTF. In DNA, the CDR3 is TGTGCCAGCAGTCCGACAGTCAACTATGGCTACACCTTC.

CDR3 sequence reads: CASSPLYGSGEKLFF. CDR3 sequence (DNA): TGTGCCAGCTCACCATTGTACGGGTCGGGTGAAAAACTGTTTTTT. V is TRBV18 and J is TRBJ1-4, with D unresolved. This CDR3 has 15 amino acids. Germline CDR1 reads KGHSH; CDR2 reads LQKENI. V lost 2 bases to trimming and J lost 7 bases, with 14 bases between them.

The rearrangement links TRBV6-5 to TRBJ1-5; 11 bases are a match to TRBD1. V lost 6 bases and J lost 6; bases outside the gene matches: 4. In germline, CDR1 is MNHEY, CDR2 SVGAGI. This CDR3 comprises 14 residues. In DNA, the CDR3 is TGTGCCAGCAGGGGGACAGGGGGAGGTCAGCCCCAGCATTTT. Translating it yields CASRGTGGGQPQHF.

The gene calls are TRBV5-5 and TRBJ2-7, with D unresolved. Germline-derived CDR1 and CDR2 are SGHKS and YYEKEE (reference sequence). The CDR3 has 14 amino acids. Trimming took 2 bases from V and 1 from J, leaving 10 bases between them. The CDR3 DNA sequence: TGTGCCAGCAGCTTTATACCAGGTTCCTACGAGCAGTACTTC. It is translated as CASSFIPGSYEQYF.

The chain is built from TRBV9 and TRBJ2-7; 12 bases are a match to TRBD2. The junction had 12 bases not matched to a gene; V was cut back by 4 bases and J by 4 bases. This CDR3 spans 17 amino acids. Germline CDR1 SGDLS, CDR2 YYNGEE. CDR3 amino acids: CASSPPETSGSGYEQYF. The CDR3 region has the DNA TGTGCCAGCAGCCCCCCCGAGACTAGCGGGAGTGGGTACGAGCAGTACTTC.

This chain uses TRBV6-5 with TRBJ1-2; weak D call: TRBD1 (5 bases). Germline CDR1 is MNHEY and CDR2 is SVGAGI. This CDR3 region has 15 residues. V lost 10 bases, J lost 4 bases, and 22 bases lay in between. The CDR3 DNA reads TGTGCCACCCGGTTTGGGGGGGGGAGTTCCTATGGCTACACCTTC. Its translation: CATRFGGGSSYGYTF.

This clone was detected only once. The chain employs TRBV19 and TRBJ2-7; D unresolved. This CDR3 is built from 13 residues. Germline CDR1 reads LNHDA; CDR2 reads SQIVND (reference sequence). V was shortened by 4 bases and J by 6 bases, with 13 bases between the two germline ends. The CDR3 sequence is CASSKTTVSEQYF. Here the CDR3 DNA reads TGTGCCAGTAGTAAAACTACGGTTAGCGAGCAGTACTTC.

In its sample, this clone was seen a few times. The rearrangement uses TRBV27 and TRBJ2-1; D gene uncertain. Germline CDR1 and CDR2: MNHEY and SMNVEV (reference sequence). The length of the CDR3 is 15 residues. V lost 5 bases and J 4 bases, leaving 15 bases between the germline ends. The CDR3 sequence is CASSPTFGGYNEQFF. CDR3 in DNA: TGTGCCAGCAGTCCGACCTTTGGCGGATACAATGAGCAGTTCTTC.

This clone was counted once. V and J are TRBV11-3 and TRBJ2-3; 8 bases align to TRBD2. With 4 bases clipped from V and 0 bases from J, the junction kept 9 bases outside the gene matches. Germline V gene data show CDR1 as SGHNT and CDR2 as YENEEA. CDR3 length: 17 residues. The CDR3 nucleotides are TGTGCCAGCAGCTCCAGGACTAGCCCGACTAGCACAGATACGCAGTATTTT. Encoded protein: CASSSRTSPTSTDTQYF.

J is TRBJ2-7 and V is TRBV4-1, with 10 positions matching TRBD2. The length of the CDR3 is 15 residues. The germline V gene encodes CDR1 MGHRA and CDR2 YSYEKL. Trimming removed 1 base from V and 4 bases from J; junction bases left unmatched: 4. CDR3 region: CASSQGSGRVYEQYF. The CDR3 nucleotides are TGCGCCAGCAGCCAAGGAAGCGGGAGGGTATACGAGCAGTACTTC.

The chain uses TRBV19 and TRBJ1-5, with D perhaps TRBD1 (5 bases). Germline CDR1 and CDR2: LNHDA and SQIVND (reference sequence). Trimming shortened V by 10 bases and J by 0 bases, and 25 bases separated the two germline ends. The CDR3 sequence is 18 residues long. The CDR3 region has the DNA TGTGCCACACGAGCCTGGCAGGGAAGTCACTATAGCAATCAGCCCCAGCATTTT. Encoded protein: CATRAWQGSHYSNQPQHF.

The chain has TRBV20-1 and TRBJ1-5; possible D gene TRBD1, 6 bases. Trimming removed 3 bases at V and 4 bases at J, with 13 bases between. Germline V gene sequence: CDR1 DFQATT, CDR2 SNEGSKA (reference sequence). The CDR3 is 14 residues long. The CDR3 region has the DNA TGCAGTGCTAGTGGGTGGGGGCAGAATCAGCCCCAGCATTTT. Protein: CSASGWGQNQPQHF.

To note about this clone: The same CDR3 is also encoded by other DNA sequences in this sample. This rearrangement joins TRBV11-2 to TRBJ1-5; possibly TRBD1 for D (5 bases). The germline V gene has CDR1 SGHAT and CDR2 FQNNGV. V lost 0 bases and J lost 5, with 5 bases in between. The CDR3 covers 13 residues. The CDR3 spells CASSLDRDQPQHF. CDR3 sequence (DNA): TGTGCCAGCAGCTTAGACAGGGATCAGCCCCAGCATTTT. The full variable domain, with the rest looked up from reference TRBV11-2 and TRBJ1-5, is EAGVAQSPRYKIIEKRQSVAFWCNPISGHATLYWYQQILGQGPKLLIQFQNNGVVDDSQLPKDRFSAERLKGVDSTLKIQPAKLEDSAVYLCASSLDRDQPQHFGDGTRLSIL.

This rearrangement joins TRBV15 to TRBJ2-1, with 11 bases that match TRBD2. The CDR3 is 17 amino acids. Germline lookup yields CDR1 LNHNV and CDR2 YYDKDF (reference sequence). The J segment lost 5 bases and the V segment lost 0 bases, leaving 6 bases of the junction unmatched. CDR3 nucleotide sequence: TGTGCCACCAGCAGAGACCTGCTAGCGGGAGGTAACAATGAGCAGTTCTTC. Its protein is CATSRDLLAGGNNEQFF.

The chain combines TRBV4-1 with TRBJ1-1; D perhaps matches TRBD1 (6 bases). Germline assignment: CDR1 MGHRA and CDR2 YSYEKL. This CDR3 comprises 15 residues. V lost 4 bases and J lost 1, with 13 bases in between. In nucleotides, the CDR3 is TGCGCCAGCAGCCTTACAGGGTCAGGGAACACTGAAGCTTTCTTT. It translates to CASSLTGSGNTEAFF.

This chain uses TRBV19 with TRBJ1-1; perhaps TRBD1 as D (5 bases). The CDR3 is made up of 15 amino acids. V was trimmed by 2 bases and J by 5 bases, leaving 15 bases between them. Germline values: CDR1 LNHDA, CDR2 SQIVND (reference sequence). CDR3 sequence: CASSISGQGWTEAFF. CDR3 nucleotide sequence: TGTGCCAGTAGTATATCTGGTCAGGGTTGGACTGAAGCTTTCTTT.

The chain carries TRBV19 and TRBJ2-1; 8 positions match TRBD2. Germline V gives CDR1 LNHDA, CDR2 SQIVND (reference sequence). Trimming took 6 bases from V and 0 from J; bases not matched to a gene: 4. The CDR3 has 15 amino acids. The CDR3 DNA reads TGTGCCAGTAGCCGGGGGGGTGGCTCCTACAATGAGCAGTTCTTC. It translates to CASSRGGGSYNEQFF.

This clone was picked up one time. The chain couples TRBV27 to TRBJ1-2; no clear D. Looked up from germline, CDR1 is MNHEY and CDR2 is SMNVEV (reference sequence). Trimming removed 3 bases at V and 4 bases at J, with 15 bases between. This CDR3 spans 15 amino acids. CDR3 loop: CASSLNGESGYGYTF. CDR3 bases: TGTGCCAGCAGTTTGAATGGGGAAAGCGGCTATGGCTACACCTTC.

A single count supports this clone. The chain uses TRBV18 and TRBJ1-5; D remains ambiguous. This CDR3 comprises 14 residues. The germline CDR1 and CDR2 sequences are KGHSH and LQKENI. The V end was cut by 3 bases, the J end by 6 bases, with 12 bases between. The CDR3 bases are TGTGCCAGCTCACCGGAAACGGGATCTCAGCCCCAGCATTTT. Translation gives CASSPETGSQPQHF.

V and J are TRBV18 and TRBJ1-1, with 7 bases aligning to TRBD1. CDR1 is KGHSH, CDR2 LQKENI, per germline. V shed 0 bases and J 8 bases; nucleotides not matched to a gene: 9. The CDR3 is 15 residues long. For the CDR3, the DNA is TGTGCCAGCTCACCACCGCTGACAGGGTTTTCCGAAGCTTTCTTT. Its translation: CASSPPLTGFSEAFF.

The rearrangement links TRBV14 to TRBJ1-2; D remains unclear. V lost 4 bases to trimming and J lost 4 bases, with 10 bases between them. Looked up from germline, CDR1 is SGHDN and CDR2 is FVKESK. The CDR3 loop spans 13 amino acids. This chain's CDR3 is CASSPRRVYGYTF. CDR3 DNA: TGTGCCAGCAGCCCCCGGAGGGTCTATGGCTACACCTTC.

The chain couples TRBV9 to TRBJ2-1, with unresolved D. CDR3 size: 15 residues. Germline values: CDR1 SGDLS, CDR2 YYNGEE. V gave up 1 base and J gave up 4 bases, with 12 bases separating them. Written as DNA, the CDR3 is TGTGCCAGCAGCGTAAACCCCAGAGGTTACAATGAGCAGTTCTTC. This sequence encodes CASSVNPRGYNEQFF.

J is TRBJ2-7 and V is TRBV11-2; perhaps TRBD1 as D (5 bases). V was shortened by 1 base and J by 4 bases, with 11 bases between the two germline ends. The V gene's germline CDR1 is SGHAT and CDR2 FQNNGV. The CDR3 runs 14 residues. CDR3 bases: TGTGCCAGCAGCTTAGCGCAGGGCTGGTACGAGCAGTACTTC. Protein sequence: CASSLAQGWYEQYF.

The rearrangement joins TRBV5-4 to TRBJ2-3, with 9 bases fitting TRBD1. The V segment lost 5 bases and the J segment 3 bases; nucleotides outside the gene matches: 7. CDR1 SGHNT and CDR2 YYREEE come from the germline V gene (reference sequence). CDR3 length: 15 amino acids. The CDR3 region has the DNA TGTGCCAGCAGTCAGGGACAGGGAAGGACAGATACGCAGTATTTT. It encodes CASSQGQGRTDTQYF.

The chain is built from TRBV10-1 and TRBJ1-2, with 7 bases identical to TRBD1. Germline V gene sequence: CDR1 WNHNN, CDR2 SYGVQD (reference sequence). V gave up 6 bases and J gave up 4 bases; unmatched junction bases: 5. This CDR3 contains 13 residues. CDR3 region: CASSIGQVYGYTF. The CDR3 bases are TGCGCCAGCAGCATCGGACAGGTCTATGGCTACACCTTC.

CDR3 DNA sequence: TGTGCCAGCTCGCTCCGACTAGCGGGAGCAACAGATACGCAGTATTTT. It translates to CASSLRLAGATDTQYF. The chain carries TRBV18 and TRBJ2-3; 12 bases are shared with TRBD2. The CDR3 loop spans 16 amino acids. Trimming removed 6 bases from V and 3 bases from J; junction bases left unmatched: 7. In germline, CDR1 is KGHSH, CDR2 LQKENI.

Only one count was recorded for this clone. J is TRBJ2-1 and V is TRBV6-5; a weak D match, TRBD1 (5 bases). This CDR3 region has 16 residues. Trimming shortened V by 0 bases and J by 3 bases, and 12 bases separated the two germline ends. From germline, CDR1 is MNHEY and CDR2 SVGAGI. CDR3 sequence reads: CASSYSERGIYNEQFF. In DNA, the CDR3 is TGTGCCAGCAGTTACTCGGAAAGGGGTATCTACAATGAGCAGTTCTTC.

The CDR3 region is CASSPQGIQGAYGAPYNEQFF. CDR3 DNA: TGTGCCAGCAGTCCCCAAGGAATCCAGGGGGCCTATGGGGCCCCGTACAATGAGCAGTTCTTC. The chain is built from TRBV27 and TRBJ2-1; the match to TRBD1 covers 8 bases. V shed 5 bases and J 4 bases; nucleotides not matched to a gene: 25. The V gene's germline CDR1 is MNHEY and CDR2 SMNVEV (reference sequence). The CDR3 sequence is 21 residues long.